This T cell receptor (beta chain) was sequenced in a study of T cell changes during pregnancy in multiple sclerosis. The table came from immunoSEQ multiplex PCR; TCRdb's copy has only in-frame clones and leaves some out. Of about 60,000 clones detected, 80% to 95% appear once; the ten largest clones hold roughly 2.2%. Germline V lookup: CDR1 MDHEN, CDR2 SYDVKM. The CDR3 contains 15 residues. V was pared by 5 bases and J by 3 bases, with 17 bases between. Sequenced material: peripheral blood, taken in the second trimester of pregnancy. This TCR was recovered from a female donor in good health, enrolled as a control in a pregnancy study. The rearrangement links TRBV28 to TRBJ2-7; a possible D gene is TRBD2 (6 bases). The CDR3 DNA sequence: TGTGCCAGCAGTGTGCTTAGCGGTAACTACTACGAGCAGTACTTC. Its translation: CASSVLSGNYYEQYF.